This paragraph covers one T cell receptor beta chain sequence. These data are taken from a study of blood T cell repertoires in COVID-19. Looking at the study overall: The United States, Italy and Spain were the sources of the acute and convalescent COVID-19 samples. Sources were T cells, B-cell-depleted T cells, or PBMCs; the material itself was cDNA or gDNA.

V gave up 6 bases and J gave up 8 bases, with 19 bases separating them. Germline CDR1 and CDR2: SGHTA and FQGNSA. The CDR3 runs to 15 residues. The authors' processing: Amplifying reference gene primers gave estimates of nucleated cell counts. Sequencing used immunoSEQ multiplex PCR; TCRdb keeps in-frame clones, though not all of them. V, J and clone size reflect that table, while D and trimming were determined from the DNA. The sample lists roughly 190,000 clones, 80% to 90% seen once, with 15% to 20% in the top ten. This receptor was obtained from a human donor in a cohort sampled during active COVID-19. The V and J genes are TRBV7-2 and TRBJ1-4; D is unresolved. The sequenced material came from peripheral blood. The CDR3, as DNA: TGTGCCAGCAGAGGGCCGTACATGGCGGGAGAAAAACTGTTTTTT. This encodes CASRGPYMAGEKLFF.